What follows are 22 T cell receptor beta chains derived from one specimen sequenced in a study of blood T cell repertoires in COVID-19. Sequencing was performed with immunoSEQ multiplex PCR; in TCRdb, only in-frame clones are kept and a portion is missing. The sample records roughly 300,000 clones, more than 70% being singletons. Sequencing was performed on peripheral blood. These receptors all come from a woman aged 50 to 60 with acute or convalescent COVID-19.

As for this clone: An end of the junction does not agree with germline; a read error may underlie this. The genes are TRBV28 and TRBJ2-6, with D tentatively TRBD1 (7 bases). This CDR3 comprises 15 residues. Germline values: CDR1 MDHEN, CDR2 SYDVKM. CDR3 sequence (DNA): TGTGCCAGCAGCGCAGGGGGGTCTGAGGCCAACGTCCTGACTTTC. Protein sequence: CASSAGGSEANVLTF.

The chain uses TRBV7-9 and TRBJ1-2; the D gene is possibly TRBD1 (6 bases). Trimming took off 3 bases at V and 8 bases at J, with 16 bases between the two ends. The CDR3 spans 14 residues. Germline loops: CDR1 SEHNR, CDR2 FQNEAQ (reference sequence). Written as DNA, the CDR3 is TGTGCCAGCAGCTTTACAGGGAAAGGTGGCGGCTACACCTTC. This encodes CASSFTGKGGGYTF.

In DNA form, the CDR3 reads TGTGCCACCAGTGACGAAGGGACAGGGCTCAATCAGCCCCAGCATTTT. Residues: CATSDEGTGLNQPQHF. The chain combines TRBV24-1 with TRBJ1-5, with 9 bases fitting TRBD1. The CDR3 sequence is 16 residues long. CDR1 and CDR2 from the germline V gene are KGHDR and SFDVKD. Trimming cost V 4 bases and J 3 bases; bases outside gene matches: 6.

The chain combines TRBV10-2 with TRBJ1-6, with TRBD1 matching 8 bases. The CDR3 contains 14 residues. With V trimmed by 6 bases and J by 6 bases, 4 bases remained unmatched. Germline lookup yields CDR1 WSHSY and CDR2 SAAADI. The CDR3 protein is CASREQGGNSPLHF. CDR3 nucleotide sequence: TGCGCCAGCAGGGAACAGGGGGGTAATTCACCCCTCCACTTT.

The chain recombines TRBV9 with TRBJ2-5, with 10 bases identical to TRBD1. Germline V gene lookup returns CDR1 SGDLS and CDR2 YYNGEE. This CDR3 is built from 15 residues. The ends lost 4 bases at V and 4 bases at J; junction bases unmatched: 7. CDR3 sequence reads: CASSPRQGAGETQYF. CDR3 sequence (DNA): TGTGCCAGCAGCCCGAGACAGGGGGCGGGAGAGACCCAGTACTTC.

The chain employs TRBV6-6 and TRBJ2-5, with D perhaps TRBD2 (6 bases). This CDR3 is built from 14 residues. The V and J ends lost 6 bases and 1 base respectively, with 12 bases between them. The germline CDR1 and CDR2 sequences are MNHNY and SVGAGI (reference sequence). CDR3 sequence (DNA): TGTGCCAGCAGCATGGGGACTGTCCAAGAGACCCAGTACTTC. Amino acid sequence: CASSMGTVQETQYF.

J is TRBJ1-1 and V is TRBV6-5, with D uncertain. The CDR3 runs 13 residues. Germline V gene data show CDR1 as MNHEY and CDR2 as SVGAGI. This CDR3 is CSCSRRRGTEAFF. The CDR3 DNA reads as TGTTCATGTAGCAGGAGGCGAGGCACTGAAGCTTTCTTT.

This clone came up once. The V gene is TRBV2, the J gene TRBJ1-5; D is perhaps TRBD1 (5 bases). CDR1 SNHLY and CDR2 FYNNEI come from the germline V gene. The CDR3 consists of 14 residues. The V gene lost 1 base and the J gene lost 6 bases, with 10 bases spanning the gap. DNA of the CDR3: TGTGCCAGCAGTGAAGGGGGTGACAGTCAGCCCCAGCATTTT. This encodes CASSEGGDSQPQHF.

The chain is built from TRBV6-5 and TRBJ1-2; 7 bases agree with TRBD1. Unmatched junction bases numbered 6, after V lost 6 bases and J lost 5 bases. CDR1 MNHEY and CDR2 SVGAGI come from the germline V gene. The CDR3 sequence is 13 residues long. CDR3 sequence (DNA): TGTGCCAGCAGGGCAGGGGGAATTTATGGCTACACCTTC. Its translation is CASRAGGIYGYTF.

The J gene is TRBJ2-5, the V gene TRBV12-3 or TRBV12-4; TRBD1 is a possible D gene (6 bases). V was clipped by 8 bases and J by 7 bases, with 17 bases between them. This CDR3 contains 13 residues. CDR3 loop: CASLPTGAMTQYF. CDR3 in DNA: TGTGCCAGCCTTCCGACAGGAGCAATGACCCAGTACTTC.

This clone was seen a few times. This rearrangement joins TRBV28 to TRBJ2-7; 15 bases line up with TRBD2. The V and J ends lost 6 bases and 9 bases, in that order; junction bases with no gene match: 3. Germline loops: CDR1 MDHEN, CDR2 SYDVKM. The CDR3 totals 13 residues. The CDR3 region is CASSPGLAGGQYF. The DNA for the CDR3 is TGTGCCAGCAGCCCGGGACTAGCGGGAGGGCAGTACTTC.

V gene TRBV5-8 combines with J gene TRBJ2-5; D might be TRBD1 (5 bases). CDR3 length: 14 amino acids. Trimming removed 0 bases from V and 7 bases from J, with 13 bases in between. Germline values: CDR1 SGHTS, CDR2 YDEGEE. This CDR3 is CASSLGGGLVTQYF. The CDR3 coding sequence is TGTGCCAGCAGCTTGGGGGGCGGTCTGGTGACCCAGTACTTC.

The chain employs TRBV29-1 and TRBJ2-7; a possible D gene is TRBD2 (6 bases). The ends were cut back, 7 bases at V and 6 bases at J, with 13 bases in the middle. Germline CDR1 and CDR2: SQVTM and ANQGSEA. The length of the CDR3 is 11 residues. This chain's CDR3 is CSGVGGFEQYF. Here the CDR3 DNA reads TGCAGCGGTGTCGGGGGTTTCGAGCAGTACTTC.

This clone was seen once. The CDR3 is CSVEGGQLNEKLFF. The CDR3 DNA reads as TGCAGCGTTGAAGGTGGCCAGTTAAATGAAAAACTGTTTTTT. The J gene is TRBJ1-4, the V gene TRBV29-1; D call uncertain. This CDR3 is 14 amino acids long. V gave up 1 base and J gave up 5 bases, with 11 bases separating them. Germline V gene lookup returns CDR1 SQVTM and CDR2 ANQGSEA.

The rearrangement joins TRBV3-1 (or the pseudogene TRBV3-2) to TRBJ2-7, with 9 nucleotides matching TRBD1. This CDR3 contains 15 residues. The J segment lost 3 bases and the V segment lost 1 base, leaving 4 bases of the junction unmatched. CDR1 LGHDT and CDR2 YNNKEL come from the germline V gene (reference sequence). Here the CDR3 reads CASSQGRDRDYEQYF. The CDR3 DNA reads TGTGCCAGCAGCCAAGGAAGGGACAGGGACTACGAGCAGTACTTC.

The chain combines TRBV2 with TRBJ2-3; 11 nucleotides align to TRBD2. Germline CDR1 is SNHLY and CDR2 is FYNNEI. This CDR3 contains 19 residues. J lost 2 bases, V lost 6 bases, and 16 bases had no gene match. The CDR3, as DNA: TGTGCCAGCAGCGAGATAGCGGGAGGGCCTTTGAGAAACACAGATACGCAGTATTTT. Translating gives CASSEIAGGPLRNTDTQYF.

CDR3 DNA sequence: TGTGCCAGTAGTATGGTAATCCCGGAGACAGATACGCAGTATTTT. Residues: CASSMVIPETDTQYF. The chain couples TRBV19 to TRBJ2-3; D is undetermined. From germline, CDR1 is LNHDA and CDR2 SQIVND (reference sequence). Trimming took 3 bases from V and 3 from J, leaving 13 bases between them. This CDR3 region has 15 residues.

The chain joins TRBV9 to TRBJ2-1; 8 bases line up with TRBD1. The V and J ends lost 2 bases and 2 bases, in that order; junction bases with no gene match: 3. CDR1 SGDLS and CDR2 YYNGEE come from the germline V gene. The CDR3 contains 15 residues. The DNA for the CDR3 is TGTGCCAGCAGCGTGACAGGGGCTCCCTACAATGAGCAGTTCTTC. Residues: CASSVTGAPYNEQFF.

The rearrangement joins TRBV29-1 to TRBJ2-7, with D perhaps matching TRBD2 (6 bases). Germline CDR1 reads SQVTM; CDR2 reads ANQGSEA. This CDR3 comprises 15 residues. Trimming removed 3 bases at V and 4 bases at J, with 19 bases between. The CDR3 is CSVEVVGGETYEQYF. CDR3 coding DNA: TGCAGCGTTGAGGTAGTTGGCGGGGAGACGTACGAGCAGTACTTC.

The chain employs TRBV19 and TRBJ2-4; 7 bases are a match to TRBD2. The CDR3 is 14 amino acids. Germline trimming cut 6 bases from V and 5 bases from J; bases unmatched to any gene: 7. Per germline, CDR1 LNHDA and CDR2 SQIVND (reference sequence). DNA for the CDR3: TGTGCCAGTAGGATAAGCGGGGCCCAAAACATTCAGTACTTC. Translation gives CASRISGAQNIQYF.

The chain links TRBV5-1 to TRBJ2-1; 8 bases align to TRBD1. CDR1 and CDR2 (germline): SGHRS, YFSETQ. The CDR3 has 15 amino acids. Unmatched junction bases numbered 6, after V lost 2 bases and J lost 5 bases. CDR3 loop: CASSLSGGVNNEQFF. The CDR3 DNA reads TGCGCCAGCAGCTTATCAGGGGGCGTCAACAATGAGCAGTTCTTC.

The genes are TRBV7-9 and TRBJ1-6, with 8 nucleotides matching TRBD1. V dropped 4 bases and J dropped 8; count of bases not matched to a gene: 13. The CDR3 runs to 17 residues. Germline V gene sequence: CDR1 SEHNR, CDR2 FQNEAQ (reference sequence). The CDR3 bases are TGTGCCAGCAGCTCCCGGGACAGGCCCCCTTTGGATTCACCCCTCCACTTT. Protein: CASSSRDRPPLDSPLHF. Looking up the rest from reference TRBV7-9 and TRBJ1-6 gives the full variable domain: DTGVSQNPRHKITKRGQNVTFRCDPISEHNRLYWYRQTLGQGPEFLTYFQNEAQLEKSRLLSDRFSAERPKGSFSTLEIQRTEQGDSAMYLCASSSRDRPPLDSPLHFGNGTRLTVT.